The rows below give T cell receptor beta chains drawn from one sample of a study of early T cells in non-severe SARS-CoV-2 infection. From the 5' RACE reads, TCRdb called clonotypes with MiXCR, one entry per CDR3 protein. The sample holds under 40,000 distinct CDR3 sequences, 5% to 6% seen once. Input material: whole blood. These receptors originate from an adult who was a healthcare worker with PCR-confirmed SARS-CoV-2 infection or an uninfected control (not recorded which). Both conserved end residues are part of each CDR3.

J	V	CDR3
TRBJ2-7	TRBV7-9	CASSPGTPVYEQYF
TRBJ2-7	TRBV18	CASSSPGLAGGLTYEQYF
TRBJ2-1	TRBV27	CASTSLTSGSYNEQFF
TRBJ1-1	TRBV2	CASSVRTREAFF
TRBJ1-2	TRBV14	CASSQRRQGNGYTF
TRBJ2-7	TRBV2	CASRLGQAVYEQYF
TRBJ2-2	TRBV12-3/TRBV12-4	CASRKLVYRELFF
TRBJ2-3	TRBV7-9	CASSKASGRADTQYF
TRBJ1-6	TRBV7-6	CASSLATGNSPLHF
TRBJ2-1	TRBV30	CAWQLAGGNNEQFF
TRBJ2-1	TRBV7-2	CASSPRGGGFSYNEQFF
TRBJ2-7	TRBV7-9	CASSGGRSSYEQYF
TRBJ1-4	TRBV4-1	CASSQPTGVVATNEKLFF
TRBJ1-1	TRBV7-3	CASSLQGRGKDTEAFF
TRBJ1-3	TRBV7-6	CASSLMGRGSGNTIYF
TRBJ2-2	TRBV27	CASSFSSTDTGELFF
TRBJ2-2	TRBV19	CATTKRERAGELFF
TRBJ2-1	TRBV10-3	CAISESKGLGEQFF
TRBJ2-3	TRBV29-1	CSVSLTDTQYF
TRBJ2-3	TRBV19	CASRGLGDTQYF